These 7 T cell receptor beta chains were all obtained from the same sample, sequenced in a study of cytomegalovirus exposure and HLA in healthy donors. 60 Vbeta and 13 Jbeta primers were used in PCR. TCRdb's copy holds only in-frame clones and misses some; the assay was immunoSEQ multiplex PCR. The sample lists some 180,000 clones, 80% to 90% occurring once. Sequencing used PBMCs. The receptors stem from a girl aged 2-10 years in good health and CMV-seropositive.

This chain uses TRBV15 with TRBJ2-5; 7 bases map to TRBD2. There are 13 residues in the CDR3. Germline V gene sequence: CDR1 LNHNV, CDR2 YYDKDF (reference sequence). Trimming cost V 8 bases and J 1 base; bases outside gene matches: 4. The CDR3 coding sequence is TGTGCCACCCGGGGCGGGAGCCAAGAGACCCAGTACTTC. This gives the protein CATRGGSQETQYF.

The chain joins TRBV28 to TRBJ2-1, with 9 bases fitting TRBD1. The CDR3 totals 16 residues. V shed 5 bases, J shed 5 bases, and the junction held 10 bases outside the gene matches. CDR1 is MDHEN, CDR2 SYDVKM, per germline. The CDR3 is CASSPARGTGNNEQFF. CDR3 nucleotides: TGTGCCAGCAGTCCCGCTAGAGGGACAGGGAACAATGAGCAGTTCTTC.

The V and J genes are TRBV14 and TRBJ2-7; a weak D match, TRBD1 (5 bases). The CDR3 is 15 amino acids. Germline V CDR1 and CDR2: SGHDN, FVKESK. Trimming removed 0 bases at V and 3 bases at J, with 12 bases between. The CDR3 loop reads CASSQDPDRHYEQYF. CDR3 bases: TGTGCCAGCAGCCAAGATCCTGACAGACACTACGAGCAGTACTTC.

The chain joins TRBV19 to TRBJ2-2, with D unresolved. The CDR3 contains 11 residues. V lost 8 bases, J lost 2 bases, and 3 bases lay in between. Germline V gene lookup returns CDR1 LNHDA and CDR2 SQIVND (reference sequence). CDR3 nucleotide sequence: TGTGCCAGTCATAACACCGGGGAGCTGTTTTTT. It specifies CASHNTGELFF. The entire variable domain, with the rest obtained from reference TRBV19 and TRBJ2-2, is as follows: DGGITQSPKYLFRKEGQNVTLSCEQNLNHDAMYWYRQDPGQGLRLIYYSQIVNDFQKGDIAEGYSVSREKKESFPLTVTSAQKNPTAFYLCASHNTGELFFGEGSRLTVL.

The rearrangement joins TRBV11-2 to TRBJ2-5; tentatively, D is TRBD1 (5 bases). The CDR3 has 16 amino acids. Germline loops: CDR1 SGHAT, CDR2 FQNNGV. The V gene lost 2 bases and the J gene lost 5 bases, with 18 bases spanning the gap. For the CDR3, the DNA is TGTGCCAGCAGCTTAAGGATTGGGGCTTTGGGGGAGACCCAGTACTTC. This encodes CASSLRIGALGETQYF. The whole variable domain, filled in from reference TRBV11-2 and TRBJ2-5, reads EAGVAQSPRYKIIEKRQSVAFWCNPISGHATLYWYQQILGQGPKLLIQFQNNGVVDDSQLPKDRFSAERLKGVDSTLKIQPAKLEDSAVYLCASSLRIGALGETQYFGPGTRLLVL.

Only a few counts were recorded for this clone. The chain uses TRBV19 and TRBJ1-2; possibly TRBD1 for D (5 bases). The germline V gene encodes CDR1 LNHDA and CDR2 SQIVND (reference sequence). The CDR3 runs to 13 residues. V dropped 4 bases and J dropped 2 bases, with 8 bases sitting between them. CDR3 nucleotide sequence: TGTGCCAGTAGTACCTCAGGGAACTATGGCTACACCTTC. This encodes CASSTSGNYGYTF.

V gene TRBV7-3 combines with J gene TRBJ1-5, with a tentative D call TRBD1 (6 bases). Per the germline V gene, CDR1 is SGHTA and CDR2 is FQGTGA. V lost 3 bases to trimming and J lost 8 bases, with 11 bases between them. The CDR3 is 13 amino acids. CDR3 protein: CASSLTGREPQHF. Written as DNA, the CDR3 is TGTGCCAGCAGCTTGACAGGTCGGGAGCCCCAGCATTTT.